This T cell receptor (beta chain) was recovered during a study of cytomegalovirus exposure and HLA in healthy donors. The PCR was carried out with 60 Vbeta primers and 13 Jbeta primers. Data came from immunoSEQ multiplex PCR; TCRdb stores just in-frame clones and leaves some out. This sample has about 83,000 clones, with roughly 77% found just once. V was clipped by 5 bases and J by 4 bases; unmatched bases: 9. The V gene's germline CDR1 is GTSNPN and CDR2 SVGIG (reference sequence). The CDR3 sequence is 14 residues long. This chain joins TRBV30 and TRBJ1-2; 8 bases agree with TRBD1. Sequenced: PBMCs. This TCR was sampled from a man between 60 and 75 years old in good health and CMV-seronegative. CDR3 amino acids: CAWSEGQGAYGYTF. CDR3 coding DNA: TGTGCCTGGTCCGAGGGTCAGGGGGCCTATGGCTACACCTTC.